These 27 T cell receptor beta chains were all obtained from the same sample, sequenced in a study of a mutant IDH1 vaccine in newly diagnosed glioma. Produced via immunoSEQ multiplex PCR; TCRdb's table is partial and in-frame only. The table shows about 88,000 clones, with about 80% occurring only once. Time point meaning: baseline, week 1 (first vaccination visit). Treatment denoted: pre-vaccination baseline after standard-of-care therapy. The sample consisted of PBMCs, taken from a glioma patient treated with radiotherapy, temozolomide or both. Receptors originate from a man between 40 and 49 years old with glioma. Some clones in this sample may be carry-over from other donors' samples.

This clone came up a few times. The chain couples TRBV6-5 to TRBJ2-3; TRBD1 matches 9 bases. The V and J ends lost 4 bases and 2 bases, in that order; junction bases with no gene match: 7. The CDR3 totals 16 residues. Germline V gives CDR1 MNHEY, CDR2 SVGAGI. CDR3: CASSLGQGESTDTQYF. The CDR3 DNA sequence: TGTGCCAGCAGTTTGGGACAGGGTGAGTCCACAGATACGCAGTATTTT.

The chain uses TRBV13 and TRBJ1-2; perhaps TRBD1 as D (5 bases). The germline V and J ends were trimmed by 5 bases and 2 bases, with 6 bases remaining between them. Germline V gives CDR1 PRHDT, CDR2 FYEKMQ (reference sequence). This CDR3 has 12 amino acids. CDR3 DNA sequence: TGTGCCAGCAGCCGACAGAACTATGGCTACACCTTC. Protein product: CASSRQNYGYTF. Full variable domain (rest looked up from reference TRBV13 and TRBJ1-2): AAGVIQSPRHLIKEKRETATLKCYPIPRHDTVYWYQQGPGQDPQFLISFYEKMQSDKGSIPDRFSAQQFSDYHSELNMSSLELGDSALYFCASSRQNYGYTFGSGTRLTVV.

This chain uses TRBV6-1 with TRBJ1-5; possibly TRBD1 for D (6 bases). V was clipped by 7 bases and J by 4 bases, with 14 bases between them. The germline V gene encodes CDR1 MNHNS and CDR2 SASEGT. CDR3 length equals 14 residues. For the CDR3, the DNA is TGTGCCAGCAAGACCGACAGGATTAATCAGCCCCAGCATTTT. Translation gives CASKTDRINQPQHF.

The genes are TRBV10-1 and TRBJ2-7, with D possibly TRBD2 on 5 matching bases. The CDR3 runs to 14 residues. The V and J ends lost 3 bases and 0 bases respectively, with 9 bases between them. The germline CDR1 and CDR2 sequences are WNHNN and SYGVQD (reference sequence). CDR3 nucleotide sequence: TGCGCCAGCAGTGACGGTGGGAGCTCCTACGAGCAGTACTTC. It yields the protein CASSDGGSSYEQYF.

The V and J genes are TRBV19 and TRBJ1-2; 7 bases align to TRBD1. The CDR3 contains 13 residues. The germline V gene encodes CDR1 LNHDA and CDR2 SQIVND (reference sequence). The ends lost 5 bases at V and 6 bases at J; junction bases unmatched: 6. DNA for the CDR3: TGTGCCAGTAGTGTACAGGGGAGAGATGGCTACACCTTC. Translation gives CASSVQGRDGYTF.

The chain carries TRBV10-1 and TRBJ1-1; D is ambiguous. V was trimmed by 3 bases and J by 1 base, leaving 12 bases between them. Germline V gives CDR1 WNHNN, CDR2 SYGVQD (reference sequence). This CDR3 is 15 amino acids long. CDR3 region: CASSDDGRPNTEAFF. The CDR3, as DNA: TGCGCCAGCAGTGACGATGGTCGCCCGAACACTGAAGCTTTCTTT.

There are a few counts of this clone. V gene TRBV2 combines with J gene TRBJ2-7; 7 nucleotides match TRBD1. Germline V gene lookup returns CDR1 SNHLY and CDR2 FYNNEI. The CDR3 loop spans 16 amino acids. Unmatched junction bases numbered 15, after V lost 4 bases and J lost 6 bases. The CDR3 bases are TGTGCCAGCAGTGCCCGGTCGTGGCAGGGGGACCTCGAGCAGTACTTC. Its protein is CASSARSWQGDLEQYF.

J is TRBJ1-5 and V is TRBV7-9, with TRBD1 matching over 7 bases. The CDR3 is made up of 16 amino acids. V gave up 4 bases and J gave up 7 bases; unmatched junction bases: 13. Per the germline V gene, CDR1 is SEHNR and CDR2 is FQNEAQ (reference sequence). Here the CDR3 reads CASSSDRAGGGQPQHF. DNA for the CDR3: TGTGCCAGCAGCTCCGACCGGGCAGGGGGTGGCCAGCCCCAGCATTTT.

The chain links TRBV2 to TRBJ2-5; D may be TRBD2 (5 bases). The CDR3 spans 13 residues. V lost 8 bases, J lost 6 bases, and 16 bases lay in between. From germline, CDR1 is SNHLY and CDR2 FYNNEI. The CDR3 DNA is TGTGCCAGCGAGAAGGATCGGGGAAAGACCCAGTACTTC. Protein: CASEKDRGKTQYF.

The CDR3 region is CATSKEIGQGHGKLFF. The CDR3 bases are TGTGCCACCAGCAAAGAGATCGGGCAGGGCCATGGGAAACTGTTTTTT. The chain employs TRBV15 and TRBJ1-4, with D tentatively TRBD1 (5 bases). Germline lookup yields CDR1 LNHNV and CDR2 YYDKDF (reference sequence). The V gene lost 4 bases and the J gene lost 11 bases, with 23 bases spanning the gap. The CDR3 has 16 residues.

V is TRBV5-1 and J is TRBJ2-2; D gene unclear. Germline V gene lookup returns CDR1 SGHRS and CDR2 YFSETQ. This CDR3 has 13 amino acids. Trimming removed 4 bases from V and 4 bases from J, with 8 bases in between. The CDR3 loop is CASSPGRTGELFF. The CDR3 nucleotides are TGCGCCAGCAGCCCTGGACGCACCGGGGAGCTGTTTTTT.

This rearrangement joins TRBV5-6 to TRBJ2-3; no clear D gene. This CDR3 is 12 amino acids long. Germline-derived CDR1 and CDR2 are SGHDT and YYEEEE. V lost 1 base and J 2 bases, leaving 2 bases between the germline ends. The CDR3: CASSLNTDTQYF. For the CDR3, the DNA is TGTGCCAGCAGCTTGAACACAGATACGCAGTATTTT.

The chain is built from TRBV25-1 and TRBJ1-6; weak D call: TRBD1 (5 bases). V lost 6 bases and J 4 bases, leaving 13 bases between the germline ends. Germline CDR1 and CDR2: MGHDK and SYGVNS. This CDR3 region has 15 residues. In nucleotides, the CDR3 is TGTGCCAGCAGCCCGGGGGACCGATATAATTCACCCCTCCACTTT. Protein: CASSPGDRYNSPLHF.

The V and J genes are TRBV19 and TRBJ2-1, with D unclear. The CDR3 runs to 13 residues. The germline V gene has CDR1 LNHDA and CDR2 SQIVND (reference sequence). Trimming pared 2 bases from V and 4 bases from J, leaving 6 bases between. DNA of the CDR3: TGTGCCAGTAGTATAACACAGTACAATGAGCAGTTCTTC. Its protein product is CASSITQYNEQFF.

The J gene is TRBJ1-3, the V gene TRBV27; 7 nucleotides agree with TRBD1. Germline assignment: CDR1 MNHEY and CDR2 SMNVEV (reference sequence). With 3 bases clipped from V and 0 bases from J, the junction kept 14 bases outside the gene matches. CDR3 size: 19 residues. CDR3 region: CASSLSPKQGPNSGNTIYF. The CDR3 DNA is TGTGCCAGCAGTTTGTCCCCTAAACAGGGGCCAAACTCTGGAAACACCATATATTTT.

This chain links TRBV6-5 with TRBJ2-7; 7 bases map to TRBD2. Germline lookup yields CDR1 MNHEY and CDR2 SVGAGI. V shed 5 bases and J 4 bases; nucleotides not matched to a gene: 8. The CDR3 extends over 14 amino acids. The CDR3 is CASSPGLDSYEQYF. The CDR3 nucleotides read TGTGCCAGCAGTCCAGGACTAGATTCTTACGAGCAGTACTTC.

V is TRBV28 and J is TRBJ1-1; TRBD1 agrees at 8 bases. Germline trimming cut 2 bases from V and 3 bases from J; bases unmatched to any gene: 5. CDR1 MDHEN and CDR2 SYDVKM come from the germline V gene. This CDR3 has 15 amino acids. CDR3 loop: CASSLQGAWDTEAFF. DNA for the CDR3: TGTGCCAGCAGTTTACAGGGGGCATGGGACACTGAAGCTTTCTTT.

The chain recombines TRBV9 with TRBJ2-7; either TRBD1 or TRBD2 may fit D (6 bases each). Germline loops: CDR1 SGDLS, CDR2 YYNGEE. Trimming took 0 bases from V and 1 from J, leaving 14 bases between them. There are 16 residues in the CDR3. The CDR3 region has the DNA TGTGCCAGCAGCGTAGGGGGGGCAGACTGGTCCTACGAGCAGTACTTC. The encoded protein is CASSVGGADWSYEQYF.

This rearrangement joins TRBV2 to TRBJ2-5, with 11 bases aligning to TRBD1. This CDR3 contains 16 residues. V lost 4 bases, J lost 4 bases, and 8 bases stayed unmatched. Germline-derived CDR1 and CDR2 are SNHLY and FYNNEI. CDR3 nucleotides: TGTGCCAGCAGTGTGACGGACAGGGGGCTTCGAGAGACCCAGTACTTC. Protein: CASSVTDRGLRETQYF.

This clone is a singleton in its sample. This chain links TRBV15 with TRBJ2-2; D may be TRBD1 (6 bases). The CDR3 is 18 amino acids. Between the trimmed V and J ends, which lost 0 bases and 0 bases, there was a span of 14 bases. Germline lookup yields CDR1 LNHNV and CDR2 YYDKDF (reference sequence). CDR3 sequence reads: CATSRDLAGVANTGELFF. The CDR3 region has the DNA TGTGCCACCAGCAGAGATCTGGCAGGGGTCGCGAACACCGGGGAGCTGTTTTTT.

The rearrangement links TRBV7-6 to TRBJ2-7; no definite D call. Germline lookup yields CDR1 SGHVS and CDR2 FNYEAQ. Trimming took off 5 bases at V and 2 bases at J, with 19 bases between the two ends. CDR3 length equals 16 residues. The CDR3 coding sequence is TGTGCCAGCAGCCCAGTAAACGGCTTCCAAACCTACGAGCAGTACTTC. Translation gives CASSPVNGFQTYEQYF.

The chain links TRBV6-1 to TRBJ2-2, with 8 bases lining up with TRBD2. CDR3 length: 15 residues. V shed 4 bases and J 3 bases; nucleotides not matched to a gene: 4. CDR1 and CDR2 (germline): MNHNS, SASEGT. The CDR3 here is CASSVSGGDTGELFF. For the CDR3, the DNA is TGTGCCAGCAGTGTGTCCGGGGGGGACACCGGGGAGCTGTTTTTT.

In nucleotides, the CDR3 is TGTGCCAGCAGGACCGACAGGGTCGATTCACCCCTCCACTTT. Amino acids: CASRTDRVDSPLHF. The V call is TRBV6-5, the J call TRBJ1-6; TRBD1 agrees at 7 bases. CDR1 is MNHEY and CDR2 is SVGAGI in the germline V gene. Trimming took 6 bases from V and 8 from J; bases not matched to a gene: 7. The CDR3 contains 14 residues.

This clone was found once. This chain links TRBV5-6 with TRBJ1-3; a weak D match, TRBD1 (5 bases). This CDR3 comprises 14 residues. Trimming removed 2 bases at V and 2 bases at J, with 8 bases between. Germline lookup yields CDR1 SGHDT and CDR2 YYEEEE. The CDR3 here is CASSFRGAGNTIYF. Here the CDR3 DNA reads TGTGCCAGCAGCTTTCGGGGGGCTGGAAACACCATATATTTT.

The V and J genes are TRBV5-1 and TRBJ2-1; 13 bases match TRBD2. Losses at the gene ends were 4 bases for V and 7 bases for J; bases not matched to a gene: 5. The CDR3 extends over 15 amino acids. Germline values: CDR1 SGHRS, CDR2 YFSETQ. The CDR3 sequence is CASSQGTSGDNEQFF. As DNA, the CDR3 is TGCGCCAGCAGCCAGGGGACTAGCGGGGATAATGAGCAGTTCTTC.

The CDR3 DNA follows: TGTGCCAGCAGCCCAGGGGCGGGGGACTACAATGAGCAGTTCTTC. Its translation: CASSPGAGDYNEQFF. The V gene is TRBV4-2, the J gene TRBJ2-1, with D tentatively TRBD2 (7 bases). CDR1 and CDR2 (germline): LGHNA, YNFKEQ. Trimming stripped 4 bases from V and 3 bases from J, with 13 bases between. The CDR3 sequence is 15 residues long.

The chain links TRBV7-9 to TRBJ1-2; weak D call: TRBD1 (6 bases). CDR1 is SEHNR, CDR2 FQNEAQ, per germline (reference sequence). V lost 4 bases, J lost 6 bases, and 18 bases lay in between. This CDR3 spans 15 amino acids. The CDR3 protein is CASSYPFETGDGYTF. CDR3 nucleotides: TGTGCCAGCAGCTATCCATTCGAGACAGGCGATGGCTACACCTTC.